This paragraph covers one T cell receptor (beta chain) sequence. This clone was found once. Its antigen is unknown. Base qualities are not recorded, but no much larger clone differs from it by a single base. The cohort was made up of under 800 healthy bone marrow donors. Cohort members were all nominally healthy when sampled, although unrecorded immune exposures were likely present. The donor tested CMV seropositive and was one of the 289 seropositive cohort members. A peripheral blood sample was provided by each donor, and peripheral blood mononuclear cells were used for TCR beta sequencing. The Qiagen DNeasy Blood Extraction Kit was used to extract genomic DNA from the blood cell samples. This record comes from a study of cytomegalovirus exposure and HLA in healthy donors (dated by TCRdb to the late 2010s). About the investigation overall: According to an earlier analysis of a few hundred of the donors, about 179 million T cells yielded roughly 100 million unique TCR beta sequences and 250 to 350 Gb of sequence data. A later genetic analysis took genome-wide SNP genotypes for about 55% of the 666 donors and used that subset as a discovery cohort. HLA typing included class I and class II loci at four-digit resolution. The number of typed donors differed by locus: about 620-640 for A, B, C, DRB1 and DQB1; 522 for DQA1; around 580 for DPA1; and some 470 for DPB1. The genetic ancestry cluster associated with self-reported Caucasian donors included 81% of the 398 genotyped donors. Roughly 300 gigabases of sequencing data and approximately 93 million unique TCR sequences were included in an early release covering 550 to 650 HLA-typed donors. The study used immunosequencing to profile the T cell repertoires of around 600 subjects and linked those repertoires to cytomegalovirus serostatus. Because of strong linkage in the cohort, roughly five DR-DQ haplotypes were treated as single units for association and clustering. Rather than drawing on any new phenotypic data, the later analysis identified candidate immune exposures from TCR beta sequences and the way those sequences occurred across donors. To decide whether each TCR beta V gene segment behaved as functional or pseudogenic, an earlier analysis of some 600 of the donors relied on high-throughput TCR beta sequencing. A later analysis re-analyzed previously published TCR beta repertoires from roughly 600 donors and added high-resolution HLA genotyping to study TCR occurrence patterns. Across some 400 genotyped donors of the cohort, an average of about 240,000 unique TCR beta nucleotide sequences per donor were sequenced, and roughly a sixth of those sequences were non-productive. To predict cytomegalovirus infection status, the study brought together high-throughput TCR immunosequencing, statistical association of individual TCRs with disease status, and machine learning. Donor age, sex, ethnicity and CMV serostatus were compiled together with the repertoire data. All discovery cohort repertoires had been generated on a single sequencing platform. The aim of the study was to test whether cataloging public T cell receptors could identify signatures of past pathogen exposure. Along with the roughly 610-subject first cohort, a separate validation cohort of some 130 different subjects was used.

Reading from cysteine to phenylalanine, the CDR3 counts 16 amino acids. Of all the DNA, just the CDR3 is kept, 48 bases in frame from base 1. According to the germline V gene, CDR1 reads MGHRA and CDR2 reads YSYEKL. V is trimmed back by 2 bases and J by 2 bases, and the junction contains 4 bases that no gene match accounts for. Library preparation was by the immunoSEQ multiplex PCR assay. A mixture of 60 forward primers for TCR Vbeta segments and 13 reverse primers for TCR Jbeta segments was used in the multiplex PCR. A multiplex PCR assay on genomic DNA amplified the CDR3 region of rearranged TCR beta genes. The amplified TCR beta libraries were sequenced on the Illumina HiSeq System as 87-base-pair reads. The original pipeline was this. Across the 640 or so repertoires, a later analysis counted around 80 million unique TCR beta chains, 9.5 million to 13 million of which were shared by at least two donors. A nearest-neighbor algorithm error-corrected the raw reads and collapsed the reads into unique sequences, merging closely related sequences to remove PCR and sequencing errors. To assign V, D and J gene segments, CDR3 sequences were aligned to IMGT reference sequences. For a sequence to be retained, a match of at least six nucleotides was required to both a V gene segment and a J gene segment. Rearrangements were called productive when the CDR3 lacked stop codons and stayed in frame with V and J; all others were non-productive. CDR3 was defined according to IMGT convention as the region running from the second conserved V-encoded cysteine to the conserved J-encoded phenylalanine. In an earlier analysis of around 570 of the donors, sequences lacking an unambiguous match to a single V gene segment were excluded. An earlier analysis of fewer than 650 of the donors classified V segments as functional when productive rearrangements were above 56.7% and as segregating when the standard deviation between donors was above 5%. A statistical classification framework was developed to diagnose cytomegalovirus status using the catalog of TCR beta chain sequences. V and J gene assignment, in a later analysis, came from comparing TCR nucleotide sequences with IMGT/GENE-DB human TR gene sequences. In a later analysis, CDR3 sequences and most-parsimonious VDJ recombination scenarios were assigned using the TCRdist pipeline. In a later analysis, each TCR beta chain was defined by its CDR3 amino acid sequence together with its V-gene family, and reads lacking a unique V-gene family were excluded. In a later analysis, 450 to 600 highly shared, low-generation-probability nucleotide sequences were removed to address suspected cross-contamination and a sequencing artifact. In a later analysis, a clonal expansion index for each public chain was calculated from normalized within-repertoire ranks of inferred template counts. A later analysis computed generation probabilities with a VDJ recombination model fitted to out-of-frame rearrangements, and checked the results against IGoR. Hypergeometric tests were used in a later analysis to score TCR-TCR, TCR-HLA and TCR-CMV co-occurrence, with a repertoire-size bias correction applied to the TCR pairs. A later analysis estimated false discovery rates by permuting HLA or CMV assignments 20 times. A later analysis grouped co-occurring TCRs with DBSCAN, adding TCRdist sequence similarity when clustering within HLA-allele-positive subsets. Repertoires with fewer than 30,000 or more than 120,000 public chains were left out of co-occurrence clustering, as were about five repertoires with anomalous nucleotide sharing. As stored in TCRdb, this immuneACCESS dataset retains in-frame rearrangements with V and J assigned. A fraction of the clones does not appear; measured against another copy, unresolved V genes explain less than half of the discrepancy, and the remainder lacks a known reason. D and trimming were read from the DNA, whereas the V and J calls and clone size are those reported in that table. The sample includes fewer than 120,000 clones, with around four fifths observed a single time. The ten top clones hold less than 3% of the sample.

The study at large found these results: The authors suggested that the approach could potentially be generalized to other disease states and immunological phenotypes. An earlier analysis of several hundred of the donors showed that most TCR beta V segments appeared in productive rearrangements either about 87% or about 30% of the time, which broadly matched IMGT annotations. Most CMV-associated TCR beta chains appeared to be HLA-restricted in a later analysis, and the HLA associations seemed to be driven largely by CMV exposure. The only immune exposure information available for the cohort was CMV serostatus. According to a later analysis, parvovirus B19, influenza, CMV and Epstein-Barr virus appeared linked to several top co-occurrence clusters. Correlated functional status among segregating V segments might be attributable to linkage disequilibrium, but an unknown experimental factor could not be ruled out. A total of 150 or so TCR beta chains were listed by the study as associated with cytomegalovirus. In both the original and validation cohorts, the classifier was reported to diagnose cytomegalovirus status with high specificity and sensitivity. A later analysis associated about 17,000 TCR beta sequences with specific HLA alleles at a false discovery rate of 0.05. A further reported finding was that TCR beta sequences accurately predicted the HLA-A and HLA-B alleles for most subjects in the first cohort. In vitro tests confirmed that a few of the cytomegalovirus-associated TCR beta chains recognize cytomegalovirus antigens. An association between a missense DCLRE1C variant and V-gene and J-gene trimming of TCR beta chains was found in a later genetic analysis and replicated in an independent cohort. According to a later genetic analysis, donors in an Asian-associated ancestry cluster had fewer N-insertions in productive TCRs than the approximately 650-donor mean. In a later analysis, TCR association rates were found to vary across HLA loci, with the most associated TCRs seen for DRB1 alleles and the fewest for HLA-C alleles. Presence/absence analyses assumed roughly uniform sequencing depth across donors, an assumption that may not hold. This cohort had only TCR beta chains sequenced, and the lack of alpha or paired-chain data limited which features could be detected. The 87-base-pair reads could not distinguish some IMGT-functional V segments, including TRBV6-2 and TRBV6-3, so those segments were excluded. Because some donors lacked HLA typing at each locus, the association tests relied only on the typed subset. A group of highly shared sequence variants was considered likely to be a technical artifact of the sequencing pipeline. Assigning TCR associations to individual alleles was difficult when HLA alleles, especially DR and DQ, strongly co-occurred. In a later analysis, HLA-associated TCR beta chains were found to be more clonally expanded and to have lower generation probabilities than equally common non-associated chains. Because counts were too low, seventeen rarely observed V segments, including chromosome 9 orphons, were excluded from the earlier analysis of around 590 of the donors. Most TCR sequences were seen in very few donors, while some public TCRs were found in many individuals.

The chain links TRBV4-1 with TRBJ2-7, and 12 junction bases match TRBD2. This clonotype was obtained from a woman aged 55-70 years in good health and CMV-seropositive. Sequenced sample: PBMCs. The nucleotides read TGCGCCAGCAGCCAAACGACTAGCGGGAGCGCCTACGAGCAGTACTTC. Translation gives CASSQTTSGSAYEQYF.